Each of the 26 T cell receptor beta chains below was sequenced from the same sample in a study of Tregs in tolerant kidney transplant recipients. Using immunoSEQ multiplex PCR, the repertoire was profiled, and TCRdb retains in-frame clones only, with some absent. Here the sample table reports roughly 53,000 clones. Sequencing was performed on CD4+ T cells from blood, taken before the transplant. The receptors shown here come from a human donor who received a combined kidney and bone marrow transplant.

As for this clone: The read finishes 3 residues shy of the CDR3 end, and the germline J gene is used to complete it. This rearrangement joins TRBV7-9 to TRBJ2-1, with D tentatively TRBD2 (6 bases). V lost 5 bases and J lost 6, with 17 bases in between. CDR3 length: 15 amino acids. Germline V gene lookup returns CDR1 SEHNR and CDR2 FQNEAQ (reference sequence). The CDR3 bases that were read are TGTGCCAGCAGCCAGTTGGGCGGCGGGGTCAATGAG. Translated, it gives CASSQLGGGVNE. The entire CDR3 reads CASSQLGGGVNEQFF.

About this clone: Coverage ceases 3 residues before the CDR3 finishes, and the germline J gene fills in the end. The chain employs TRBV5-1 and TRBJ2-2; D ambiguous. Germline V gene lookup returns CDR1 SGHRS and CDR2 YFSETQ. V lost 0 bases and J 1 base, leaving 10 bases between the germline ends. The length of the CDR3 is 16 residues. CDR3: CASSLDPVGNTGELFF. The CDR3 DNA, read in part, is TGCGCCAGCAGCTTGGACCCGGTTGGGAACACCGGGGAG.

With regard to this clone: The CDR3 end is not reached by the read, which stops 3 residues before it; the germline J gene fills it in. The V gene is TRBV19, the J gene TRBJ1-3, with 8 positions matching TRBD1. Germline CDR1 and CDR2: LNHDA and SQIVND (reference sequence). The V and J ends lost 9 bases and 1 base, in that order; junction bases with no gene match: 8. This CDR3 contains 15 residues. The CDR3 here is CASTRTGSSGNTIYF. The part of the CDR3 DNA that was read is TGTGCCAGCACCCGGACAGGGTCATCTGGAAACACC.

In regard to this clone: The observed sequence ends 3 residues before the CDR3 terminus, with the missing tail filled in from the germline J gene. This sequence joins TRBV7-2 and TRBJ1-1; no clear D gene. Trimming pared 0 bases from V and 1 base from J, leaving 9 bases between. Germline V gene lookup returns CDR1 SGHTA and CDR2 FQGNSA. This CDR3 spans 15 amino acids. This CDR3 reads CASSLASGTNTEAFF. CDR3 bases read: TGTGCCAGCAGCTTAGCCTCAGGAACGAACACTGAA.

Note on this clone: Read sequence stops 3 residues before the CDR3 end, and the germline J gene provides the missing end. The V gene is TRBV6-2 or TRBV6-3, the J gene TRBJ1-5; D is possibly TRBD1 (5 bases). Looked up from germline, CDR1 is MNHEY and CDR2 is SVGEGT. The V and J ends lost 2 bases and 3 bases respectively, with 11 bases between them. CDR3 length equals 15 residues. CDR3 bases read: TGTGCCAGCAGTTACGGTGGGGGGGACAATCAGCCC. Its translation is CASSYGGGDNQP. The entire CDR3 sequence reads CASSYGGGDNQPQHF.

About this clone: The CDR3 end is not reached by the read, which stops 3 residues before it; the germline J gene fills it in. This chain joins TRBV30 and TRBJ1-4; possibly TRBD1 for D (6 bases). Germline assignment: CDR1 GTSNPN and CDR2 SVGIG (reference sequence). The CDR3 loop spans 13 amino acids. The ends were cut back, 1 base at V and 8 bases at J, with 11 bases in the middle. CDR3 residues: CAWSERTVEKLFF. The sequenced part of the CDR3 DNA is TGTGCCTGGAGTGAGCGGACAGTCGAAAAA.

Worth noting for this clone: Read data end 3 residues before the CDR3 end; the end is taken from the germline J gene. The chain uses TRBV30 and TRBJ1-3, with TRBD1 matching 9 bases. CDR3 length equals 15 residues. In germline, CDR1 is GTSNPN, CDR2 SVGIG (reference sequence). J was trimmed by 4 bases and V by 1 base; bases with no gene match: 5. CDR3 residues: CAWSGTGTGGNTIYF. CDR3 DNA (partial): TGTGCCTGGAGTGGGACCGGGACAGGGGGAAACACC.

Comments on this clone: The CDR3 end is not reached by the read, which stops 3 residues before it; the germline J gene fills it in. V usage is TRBV20-1 and J usage is TRBJ2-5, with 12 bases matching TRBD2. The CDR3 has 15 residues. Trimming at V came to 6 bases and at J to 0 bases, leaving 5 bases not matched to a gene. Germline V gives CDR1 DFQATT, CDR2 SNEGSKA (reference sequence). The part of the CDR3 DNA that was read is TGCAGTGCGACTAGACTAGCGGGGGACCAAGAGACC. Protein: CSATRLAGDQET. The whole CDR3 sequence is CSATRLAGDQETQYF.

Details on this clone: The CDR3 end lies 3 residues beyond the end of the read and is filled in from the germline J gene. V usage is TRBV5-1 and J usage is TRBJ1-3, with unresolved D. In germline, CDR1 is SGHRS, CDR2 YFSETQ. CDR3 length: 12 residues. V was shortened by 4 bases and J by 6 bases, with 8 bases between the two germline ends. Partial CDR3 DNA: TGCGCCAGCAGCGGGCCGAAAAACACC. Protein: CASSGPKNT. The full CDR3 protein is CASSGPKNTIYF. The full variable domain, in which reference TRBV5-1 and TRBJ1-3 provide the parts outside the CDR3, is KAGVTQTPRYLIKTRGQQVTLSCSPISGHRSVSWYQQTPGQGLQFLFEYFSETQRNKGNFPGRFSGRQFSNSRSEMNVSTLELGDSALYLCASSGPKNTIYFGEGSWLTVV.

Note on this clone: The read ends 3 residues shy of where the CDR3 ends; the end is completed using the germline J gene. The rearrangement uses TRBV7-2 and TRBJ1-4; D is perhaps TRBD1 (5 bases). Germline-derived CDR1 and CDR2 are SGHTA and FQGNSA. V was pared by 4 bases and J by 8 bases, with 11 bases between. This CDR3 comprises 13 residues. The CDR3 reads CASSYRPGEKLFF. CDR3 DNA (partial): TGTGCCAGCAGCTACAGACCAGGGGAAAAA.

Remarks on this clone: The CDR3 end falls 3 residues outside the read, so it is completed with the germline J gene. The rearrangement joins TRBV5-1 to TRBJ1-1; 9 bases map to TRBD1. The V and J ends lost 1 base and 5 bases, in that order; junction bases with no gene match: 6. In germline, CDR1 is SGHRS, CDR2 YFSETQ. The CDR3 consists of 15 residues. Here the CDR3 reads CASSLTGGAGTEAFF. The CDR3 DNA, read in part, is TGCGCCAGCAGCTTGACAGGGGGCGCGGGTACTGAA.

Concerning this clone: The observed sequence ends 3 residues before the CDR3 terminus, with the missing tail filled in from the germline J gene. The chain recombines TRBV19 with TRBJ1-5, with TRBD1 matching over 8 bases. CDR1 is LNHDA, CDR2 SQIVND, per germline (reference sequence). There are 14 residues in the CDR3. Trimming at V came to 5 bases and at J to 7 bases, leaving 7 bases not matched to a gene. The chain's CDR3 is CASSQTGGWQPQHF. Incomplete CDR3 DNA: TGTGCCAGTAGTCAAACAGGGGGGTGGCAGCCC.

To note about this clone: The observed sequence ends 3 residues before the CDR3 terminus, with the missing tail filled in from the germline J gene. V is TRBV5-5 and J is TRBJ1-4; D unclear. V dropped 6 bases and J dropped 2 bases, with 14 bases sitting between them. The CDR3 runs 15 residues. Germline CDR1 reads SGHKS; CDR2 reads YYEKEE (reference sequence). CDR3 loop: CASTRVADTNEKLFF. Incomplete CDR3 DNA: TGTGCCAGCACCCGGGTCGCGGATACTAATGAAAAA.

As regards this clone: The read gets to within 3 residues of the CDR3 end, and the germline J gene fills in the rest. The rearrangement joins TRBV2 to TRBJ1-2; D is perhaps TRBD1 (5 bases). Trimming cost V 5 bases and J 5 bases, with 12 bases left between them. Germline assignment: CDR1 SNHLY and CDR2 FYNNEI. The CDR3 runs to 13 residues. Partial CDR3 DNA: TGTGCCAGCAGTCCCCAGGGAGGATATGGC. This codes for CASSPQGGYG. The entire CDR3 reads CASSPQGGYGYTF.

Partial CDR3 DNA: TGTGCCAGCACCTTGGGCAGCCACTCCTACGAG. Protein sequence: CASTLGSHSYE. The entire CDR3 reads CASTLGSHSYEQYF. The genes are TRBV7-2 and TRBJ2-7, with D unresolved. The CDR3 end is not reached by the read, which stops 3 residues before it; the germline J gene fills it in. Germline CDR1 and CDR2: SGHTA and FQGNSA. This CDR3 region has 14 residues. V was clipped by 7 bases and J by 0 bases, with 13 bases between them.

Comment on this clone: The CDR3 end lies 3 residues beyond the end of the read and is filled in from the germline J gene. The chain combines TRBV5-1 with TRBJ2-3, with TRBD1 identical over 7 bases. V gave up 7 bases and J gave up 3 bases; unmatched junction bases: 8. This CDR3 has 14 amino acids. The germline V gene encodes CDR1 SGHRS and CDR2 YFSETQ. CDR3 loop: CASRSLQGTDTQYF. The CDR3 bases that were read are TGCGCCAGCCGCTCTCTACAGGGGACAGATACG.

Points on this clone: The read falls 3 residues short of the CDR3 end, and the missing part is taken from the germline J gene. The chain is built from TRBV19 and TRBJ2-7; 8 bases agree with TRBD1. Trimming removed 6 bases from V and 2 bases from J; junction bases left unmatched: 12. The CDR3 covers 16 residues. CDR1 LNHDA and CDR2 SQIVND come from the germline V gene (reference sequence). The CDR3 loop is CASSPGGTGKTYEQYF. The DNA read from the CDR3 is TGTGCCAGTAGCCCTGGCGGGACAGGTAAAACCTACGAG.

Comments on this clone: The CDR3 extends 3 residues past the end of the read, so its final part is completed from the germline J gene. V and J are TRBV5-1 and TRBJ1-6; D is undetermined. The ends were cut back, 0 bases at V and 5 bases at J, with 9 bases in the middle. Germline-derived CDR1 and CDR2 are SGHRS and YFSETQ. CDR3 length: 15 amino acids. The CDR3 loop is CASSLGQSHNSPLHF. The part of the CDR3 DNA that was read is TGCGCCAGCAGCTTGGGTCAGTCCCATAATTCACCC.

To note about this clone: The read ends 3 residues shy of where the CDR3 ends; the end is completed using the germline J gene. V and J are TRBV2 and TRBJ2-2; 16 bases align to TRBD2. This CDR3 has 15 residues. The trim removed 6 bases at V and 5 bases at J, leaving 0 bases unmatched. Looked up from germline, CDR1 is SNHLY and CDR2 is FYNNEI. The covered CDR3 bases are TGTGCCAGCAGGGGACTAGCGGGGGGGACCGGGGAG. Its protein product is CASRGLAGGTGE. The entire CDR3 protein reads CASRGLAGGTGELFF.

Turning to this clone: The read is 3 residues too short to cover the CDR3 end, so that end is filled in from the germline J gene. V is TRBV7-6 and J is TRBJ2-6; 10 positions match TRBD1. There are 17 residues in the CDR3. In germline, CDR1 is SGHVS, CDR2 FNYEAQ. The V gene end was trimmed by 8 bases and the J gene end by 1 base; junction bases not matched to a gene: 8. The covered CDR3 bases are TGTGCCAGCGGACAGACAGGGGGCACATCTGGGGCCAACGTC. Protein: CASGQTGGTSGANV. The complete CDR3 reads CASGQTGGTSGANVLTF.

Comment on this clone: The sequence runs out 3 residues before the end of the CDR3; the remainder is reconstructed from the germline J gene. This chain links TRBV5-4 with TRBJ1-2; maybe TRBD1 (5 bases). CDR3 length: 15 amino acids. CDR1 SGHNT and CDR2 YYREEE come from the germline V gene (reference sequence). Trimming left V 5 bases short and J 4 bases short, with 18 bases between. The sequenced part of the CDR3 DNA is TGTGCCAGCAGGCCAACCGGGACTGCGATCTATGGC. Amino acids: CASRPTGTAIYG. The entire CDR3 is CASRPTGTAIYGYTF.

A remark on this clone: The read is 3 residues too short to cover the CDR3 end, so that end is filled in from the germline J gene. This chain connects TRBV5-1 to TRBJ1-4, with D possibly matching TRBD1 (5 bases). CDR3 size: 13 residues. The germline V and J ends were trimmed by 5 bases and 4 bases, with 9 bases remaining between them. The germline CDR1 and CDR2 sequences are SGHRS and YFSETQ. CDR3 in amino acids: CASSPTVNEKLFF. CDR3 DNA (partial): TGCGCCAGCAGTCCGACAGTTAATGAAAAA.

A word on this clone: The CDR3 end falls 3 residues outside the read, so it is completed with the germline J gene. The J gene is TRBJ1-2, the V gene TRBV10-3, with 8 bases lining up with TRBD1. The CDR3 spans 15 residues. With 7 bases clipped from V and 0 bases from J, the junction kept 7 bases outside the gene matches. Per the germline V gene, CDR1 is ENHRY and CDR2 is SYGVKD. The CDR3 reads CAITSTGDSNYGYTF. The sequenced CDR3 bases are TGTGCCATCACCTCGACAGGGGATTCTAACTATGGC.

A remark on this clone: The sequence runs out 3 residues before the end of the CDR3; the remainder is reconstructed from the germline J gene. The chain employs TRBV19 and TRBJ2-7, with D possibly matching TRBD1 (6 bases). The germline V gene encodes CDR1 LNHDA and CDR2 SQIVND (reference sequence). This CDR3 contains 12 residues. V lost 8 bases, J lost 3 bases, and 11 bases lay in between. The CDR3 sequence: CASGPQGYEQYF. CDR3 DNA, as far as it was read: TGTGCCAGTGGACCACAGGGCTACGAG.

With respect to this clone: The missing CDR3 end, 3 residues past where the read stops, is filled in from the germline J gene. The chain is built from TRBV5-6 and TRBJ2-1; tentatively, D is TRBD1 (6 bases). V was trimmed by 0 bases and J by 6 bases, leaving 13 bases between them. CDR3 length equals 15 residues. CDR1 is SGHDT, CDR2 YYEEEE, per germline. CDR3: CASSLAMGQPNEQFF. The covered CDR3 bases are TGTGCCAGCAGCTTGGCAATGGGACAACCCAATGAG.

Comments on this clone: The CDR3 end lies 3 residues beyond the end of the read and is filled in from the germline J gene. The chain couples TRBV7-2 to TRBJ1-4, with 7 nucleotides matching TRBD1. Germline V lookup: CDR1 SGHTA, CDR2 FQGNSA. The junction had 7 bases not matched to a gene; V was cut back by 5 bases and J by 4 bases. The CDR3 is made up of 15 amino acids. The DNA read from the CDR3 is TGTGCCAGCAGCCCCCCGACAGGGTTTAATGAAAAA. Translating gives CASSPPTGFNEK. The entire CDR3 protein is CASSPPTGFNEKLFF.